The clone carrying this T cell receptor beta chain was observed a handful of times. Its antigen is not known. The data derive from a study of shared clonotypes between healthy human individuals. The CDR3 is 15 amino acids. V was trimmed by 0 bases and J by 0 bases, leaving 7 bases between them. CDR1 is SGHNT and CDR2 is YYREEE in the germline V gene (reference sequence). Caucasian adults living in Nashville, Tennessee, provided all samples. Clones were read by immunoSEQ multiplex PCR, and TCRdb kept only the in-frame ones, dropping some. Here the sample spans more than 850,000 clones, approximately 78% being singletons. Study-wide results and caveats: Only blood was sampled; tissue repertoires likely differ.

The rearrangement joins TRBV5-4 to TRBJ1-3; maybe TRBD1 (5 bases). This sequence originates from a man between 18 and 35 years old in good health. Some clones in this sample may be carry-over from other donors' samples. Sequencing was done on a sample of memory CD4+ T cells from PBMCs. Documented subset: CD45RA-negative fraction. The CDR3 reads CASSLETASGNTIYF. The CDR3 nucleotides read TGTGCCAGCAGCTTGGAGACAGCCTCTGGAAACACCATATATTTT.